Shown below are 30 T cell receptor beta chains from a single sample sequenced in a study of post-analysis software for immune sequencing data. Findings and limits, study-wide: Several TRBV segments were more frequent in patients than controls; TRBV5-6, TRBV5-1 and TRBV20-1 belonged to this group.

Prepared TCR beta cDNA libraries contained unique molecular identifiers. TCRdb reanalysed the PCR reads using MiXCR and keeps one entry per CDR3 protein. This sample carries 400,000 to 500,000 distinct CDR3 sequences, approximately 38% of them seen once, and the ten largest clones take 7.5% to 8.5%. No cognate antigen is known for these TCRs. The material sequenced was blood. Source of these receptors: a girl aged 2-10 years with multiple sclerosis.

The sample holds a few counts of this clonotype. The chain has TRBV7-8 and TRBJ2-5, with 8 nucleotides matching TRBD1. The J call is uncertain, as TRBJ2-7 better fits the DNA end. The CDR3 is made up of 15 amino acids. Germline CDR1 and CDR2: SGHVS and FQNEAQ. In DNA, the CDR3 is TGTGCCAGCAGCTTCTCAGGGGGCACTTCCTACGAGCAGTACTTC. Its protein is CASSFSGGTSYEQYF.

This clonotype appeared a few times. This chain joins TRBV2 and TRBJ1-6; D call uncertain. The CDR3 is made up of 16 amino acids. Germline V gene lookup returns CDR1 SNHLY and CDR2 FYNNEI. The germline V and J ends were trimmed by 5 bases and 5 bases, with 16 bases remaining between them. CDR3 nucleotide sequence: TGTGCCAGCAGTATCCGAACTGGGTGGAATAATTCACCCCTCCACTTT. It codes for CASSIRTGWNNSPLHF.

This clonotype has just a few counts. The rearrangement uses TRBV6-5 and TRBJ2-4, with 7 bases fitting TRBD2. The DNA matches TRBJ2-7 better at its end, which makes the J call doubtful. The CDR3 is 15 amino acids. Germline V gene data show CDR1 as MNHEY and CDR2 as SVGAGI. The CDR3 is CASSYYGTKVYEQYF. The CDR3 bases are TGTGCCAGCAGTTACTACGGGACTAAGGTCTACGAGCAGTACTTC.

The sample holds a few counts of this clonotype. The genes are TRBV12-3 or TRBV12-4 and TRBJ2-7; D may be TRBD1 (6 bases). The germline V and J ends were trimmed by 5 bases and 3 bases, with 11 bases remaining between them. CDR3 length: 13 amino acids. The DNA for the CDR3 is TGTGCCAGCAGTCCAGGGGATCGCTACGAGCAGTACTTC. Its protein is CASSPGDRYEQYF.

This chain uses TRBV20-1 with TRBJ2-1; TRBD2 is a possible D gene (6 bases). Germline values: CDR1 DFQATT, CDR2 SNEGSKA (reference sequence). The CDR3 contains 20 residues. V lost 1 base and J 5 bases, leaving 30 bases between the germline ends. The CDR3 region is CSARGPQTSRRSVRDNEQFF. CDR3 nucleotides: TGCAGTGCTAGAGGTCCACAAACTAGCAGGAGGTCCGTAAGGGACAATGAGCAGTTCTTC.

This clonotype was picked up one time. This could be a read error, since a much larger clone is one nucleotide away. The chain joins TRBV12-5 to TRBJ2-1; D ambiguous. The length of the CDR3 is 13 residues. Germline loops: CDR1 LGHNT, CDR2 FRNRAP. In nucleotides, the CDR3 is TGTGCTAGTGCCCTTGGGCCCTACGATGAGCAGTTCTTC. It is translated as CASALGPYDEQFF.

The chain carries TRBV5-6 and TRBJ2-1; 9 bases align to TRBD2. The CDR3 spans 17 residues. V was pared by 4 bases and J by 8 bases, with 16 bases of the junction left unmatched. Germline V gives CDR1 SGHDT, CDR2 YYEEEE. The CDR3: CASSHITSGSGGYEQFF. The CDR3 nucleotides read TGTGCCAGCAGCCATATCACTTCAGGTAGCGGGGGATATGAGCAGTTCTTC.

The rearrangement links TRBV10-3 to TRBJ1-1, with 12 bases aligning to TRBD1. Germline lookup yields CDR1 ENHRY and CDR2 SYGVKD. This CDR3 is built from 16 residues. J lost 1 base, V lost 7 bases, and 7 bases had no gene match. CDR3 sequence reads: CAINGGTGGRNTEAFF. The CDR3 DNA follows: TGTGCCATCAACGGGGGGACAGGGGGCAGGAACACTGAAGCTTTCTTT.

This clonotype turned up a few times. The rearrangement uses TRBV27 and TRBJ1-6; no firm D call. Trimming removed 5 bases from V and 6 bases from J, with 8 bases in between. In germline, CDR1 is MNHEY, CDR2 SMNVEV (reference sequence). This CDR3 has 13 residues. The CDR3 coding sequence is TGTGCCAGCAGTCGAAGTTCTAATTCACCCCTCCACTTT. Its translation: CASSRSSNSPLHF.

This clonotype showed up just a few times. V usage is TRBV12-3 or TRBV12-4 and J usage is TRBJ1-2; D call uncertain. The CDR3 runs 11 residues. V dropped 1 base and J dropped 8 bases, with 5 bases sitting between them. In DNA, the CDR3 is TGTGCCAGCAGTTTAGGTCGCGGCTACACCTTC. This encodes CASSLGRGYTF.

There are a few counts of this clonotype. The chain joins TRBV7-9 to TRBJ2-7; a weak D match, TRBD2 (6 bases). Germline V gives CDR1 SEHNR, CDR2 FQNEAQ (reference sequence). V was pared by 6 bases and J by 5 bases, with 14 bases between. This CDR3 is built from 13 residues. CDR3 nucleotides: TGTGCCAGCAGTCGCGGGGTACTTGACGAGCAGTACTTC. Translating it yields CASSRGVLDEQYF.

CDR3 bases: TGTGCCAGCAGCATACTAGCGGGAGTGGGTAATGAGCAGTTCTTC. Translated: CASSILAGVGNEQFF. This chain uses TRBV5-5 with TRBJ2-1; 11 bases are a match to TRBD2. Losses at the gene ends were 4 bases for V and 7 bases for J; bases not matched to a gene: 7. The CDR3 is made up of 15 amino acids. Germline CDR1 reads SGHKS; CDR2 reads YYEKEE (reference sequence).

The CDR3 DNA reads as TGTGCCAGCAGCTCACAGGGGGCTTATCAGCCCCAGCATTTT. Translation: CASSSQGAYQPQHF. This rearrangement joins TRBV11-2 to TRBJ1-5; the match to TRBD1 covers 9 bases. Trimming at V came to 4 bases and at J to 5 bases, leaving 3 bases not matched to a gene. The germline CDR1 and CDR2 sequences are SGHAT and FQNNGV. CDR3 length: 14 residues.

The chain carries TRBV6-2 or TRBV6-3 and TRBJ2-7, with a possible D match to TRBD1 (6 bases). V was cut by 7 bases and J by 2 bases, with 15 bases left in between. The CDR3 has 14 amino acids. Germline V gene data show CDR1 as MNHEY and CDR2 as SVGEGT. CDR3 in DNA: TGTGCCAGCACCACAGGGTTCTTCCCCTACGAGCAGTACTTC. Its protein product is CASTTGFFPYEQYF.

CDR3 sequence (DNA): TGCGCCAGCAGCTCTTCTAGACTAGAGGGAGGCACAGATACGCAGTATTTT. It is translated as CASSSSRLEGGTDTQYF. The chain joins TRBV5-1 to TRBJ2-3; TRBD2 is a possible D gene (6 bases). Germline lookup yields CDR1 SGHRS and CDR2 YFSETQ. The CDR3 totals 17 residues. Trimming shortened V by 3 bases and J by 1 base, and 18 bases separated the two germline ends.

This clonotype was observed a handful of times. This rearrangement joins TRBV18 to TRBJ1-2; no firm D call. The V gene lost 10 bases and the J gene lost 0 bases, with 15 bases spanning the gap. This CDR3 has 14 residues. CDR1 is KGHSH and CDR2 is LQKENI in the germline V gene. CDR3 DNA sequence: TGTGCCACCAGCGGGTTGGCCACTAACTATGGCTACACCTTC. Translation: CATSGLATNYGYTF. Full variable domain (outside the CDR3, taken from reference TRBV18 and TRBJ1-2): NAGVMQNPRHLVRRRGQEARLRCSPMKGHSHVYWYRQLPEEGLKFMVYLQKENIIDESGMPKERFSAEFPKEGPSILRIQQVVRGDSAAYFCATSGLATNYGYTFGSGTRLTVV.

The chain carries TRBV5-6 and TRBJ2-5, with TRBD2 as a possible D gene (6 bases). CDR3 length: 15 amino acids. The ends were cut back, 0 bases at V and 2 bases at J, with 11 bases in the middle. Looked up from germline, CDR1 is SGHDT and CDR2 is YYEEEE. The CDR3 spells CASSLDGTQQETQYF. In DNA, the CDR3 is TGTGCCAGCAGCTTGGATGGGACTCAACAAGAGACCCAGTACTTC.

This clonotype occurred a few times. This sequence joins TRBV10-3 and TRBJ1-1; D is unclear. Germline V gene sequence: CDR1 ENHRY, CDR2 SYGVKD. V was cut by 6 bases and J by 1 base, with 12 bases left in between. This CDR3 has 14 amino acids. CDR3 in DNA: TGTGCCATCAGCGTCAGAGCTTCGAACACTGAAGCTTTCTTT. It specifies CAISVRASNTEAFF.

V gene TRBV29-1 combines with J gene TRBJ2-4, with D hard to call. The closer fit of TRBJ2-7 to the DNA end suggests the J call may be wrong. CDR1 is SQVTM, CDR2 ANQGSEA, per germline. The CDR3 is 13 amino acids. The CDR3 DNA is TGCAGCGTTAGTATAGGTTTATACTACGAGCAGTACTTC. Its protein is CSVSIGLYYEQYF.

The chain is built from TRBV18 and TRBJ2-3, with 9 bases aligning to TRBD1. V shed 3 bases, J shed 7 bases, and the junction held 2 bases outside the gene matches. The CDR3 extends over 13 amino acids. CDR1 is KGHSH, CDR2 LQKENI, per germline. The CDR3: CASSPTGGNTQYF. CDR3 bases: TGTGCCAGCTCACCGACAGGGGGTAATACGCAGTATTTT. The full variable domain, completed using reference TRBV18 and TRBJ2-3, is NAGVMQNPRHLVRRRGQEARLRCSPMKGHSHVYWYRQLPEEGLKFMVYLQKENIIDESGMPKERFSAEFPKEGPSILRIQQVVRGDSAAYFCASSPTGGNTQYFGPGTRLTVL.

This sequence joins TRBV11-2 and TRBJ2-7, with D possibly called TRBD1 or TRBD2 (5 bases each). The CDR3 runs to 16 residues. In germline, CDR1 is SGHAT, CDR2 FQNNGV. V lost 5 bases and J lost 0, with 17 bases in between. The CDR3 region has the DNA TGTGCCAGCAGCCCCGGTACGGGACGGAGCTCCTACGAGCAGTACTTC. This sequence encodes CASSPGTGRSSYEQYF.

The genes are TRBV20-1 and TRBJ2-4, with D unresolved. Germline CDR1 DFQATT, CDR2 SNEGSKA (reference sequence). V was shortened by 4 bases and J by 0 bases, with 10 bases between the two germline ends. The CDR3 loop spans 14 amino acids. As DNA, the CDR3 is TGCAGTGCTAAGAATCCCGGAGCCAAAAACATTCAGTACTTC. This encodes CSAKNPGAKNIQYF.

This rearrangement joins TRBV20-1 to TRBJ1-4; tentatively, D is TRBD1 (6 bases). The CDR3 covers 15 residues. V was cut by 3 bases and J by 3 bases, with 14 bases left in between. The germline gives CDR1 DFQATT, CDR2 SNEGSKA (reference sequence). CDR3 sequence reads: CSASRRQVANEKLFF. CDR3 nucleotide sequence: TGCAGTGCTAGCCGCCGACAGGTTGCTAATGAAAAACTGTTTTTT.

This clonotype was found many times. The chain recombines TRBV5-1 with TRBJ2-5; TRBD2 matches at 12 bases. The trim removed 3 bases at V and 5 bases at J, leaving 5 bases unmatched. The CDR3 loop spans 15 amino acids. Germline assignment: CDR1 SGHRS and CDR2 YFSETQ. The CDR3 sequence: CASSSGLAGTETQYF. DNA for the CDR3: TGCGCCAGCAGCTCCGGACTAGCGGGAACGGAGACCCAGTACTTC.

V is TRBV20-1 and J is TRBJ2-4, with D possibly matching TRBD2 (5 bases). V lost 6 bases, J lost 3 bases, and 18 bases lay in between. The CDR3 is 15 residues long. CDR1 is DFQATT, CDR2 SNEGSKA, per germline (reference sequence). CDR3 sequence reads: CSAPARTGDKNIQYF. In nucleotides, the CDR3 is TGCAGTGCCCCGGCCCGGACTGGGGACAAAAACATTCAGTACTTC.

This chain uses TRBV28 with TRBJ1-5, with D perhaps matching TRBD1 (6 bases). Germline CDR1 is MDHEN and CDR2 is SYDVKM. The V end was cut by 6 bases, the J end by 4 bases, with 16 bases between. This CDR3 is 15 amino acids long. CDR3: CASSHRTVKNQPQHF. CDR3 DNA: TGTGCCAGCAGCCACCGGACAGTAAAGAATCAGCCCCAGCATTTT.

The chain joins TRBV4-1 to TRBJ2-2; 7 nucleotides line up with TRBD2. Trimming removed 1 base from V and 0 bases from J; junction bases left unmatched: 5. This CDR3 has 17 amino acids. Germline V CDR1 and CDR2: MGHRA, YSYEKL. The CDR3 sequence is CASSQGLARANTGELFF. CDR3 nucleotide sequence: TGCGCCAGCAGCCAAGGACTAGCCCGCGCGAACACCGGGGAGCTGTTTTTT.

This rearrangement joins TRBV7-3 to TRBJ2-1; 9 bases fit TRBD1. This CDR3 comprises 15 residues. The V gene end was trimmed by 0 bases and the J gene end by 7 bases; junction bases not matched to a gene: 4. Germline-derived CDR1 and CDR2 are SGHTA and FQGTGA. In nucleotides, the CDR3 is TGTGCCAGCAGCTTAACGGGGACAGGGCAAAATGAGCAGTTCTTC. Protein sequence: CASSLTGTGQNEQFF.

This clonotype was counted a few times. The chain recombines TRBV12-3 or TRBV12-4 with TRBJ2-7; D may correspond to TRBD1 or TRBD2 (7 bases each). The length of the CDR3 is 13 residues. V lost 5 bases to trimming and J lost 5 bases, with 13 bases between them. CDR3: CASSRQGGDEQYF. The CDR3 nucleotides are TGTGCCAGCAGTCGACAGGGAGGGGACGAGCAGTACTTC.

V is TRBV29-1 and J is TRBJ2-7, with 7 bases identical to TRBD1. The germline gives CDR1 SQVTM, CDR2 ANQGSEA. Unmatched junction bases numbered 2, after V lost 1 base and J lost 2 bases. The CDR3 is 13 amino acids. The CDR3 loop is CSVEAGGPYEQYF. For the CDR3, the DNA is TGCAGCGTTGAAGCAGGGGGTCCCTACGAGCAGTACTTC.